Listed below are T cell receptor beta chains from one sample, sequenced in a study of shared clonotypes between healthy human individuals. The table came from immunoSEQ multiplex PCR; TCRdb's copy has only in-frame clones and leaves some out. The sample shows roughly 2.1 million clones, roughly 91% of them seen only once. The sample taken for sequencing was naive CD8+ T cells from PBMCs. The source is a young man in good health. Some clones in this sample may be carry-over from other donors' samples. The CDR3 runs from the conserved cysteine through the conserved F or W. The order of the fields is D gene, clone size, V gene, J gene, CDR3 protein, CDR3 DNA. A D gene is named only where the DNA matches it firmly. Expanded clones are given a class, and other clones once, few, many or no size at all.

D: -
size: -
V: TRBV29-1
J: TRBJ1-1
CDR3: CSVRTVSTEAFF
DNA: TGCAGCGTGCGGACAGTTTCCACTGAAGCTTTCTTT

D: -
size: -
V: TRBV5-1
J: TRBJ1-1
CDR3: CASSGAGRAAFF
DNA: TGCGCCAGCAGCGGCGCGGGGCGGGCGGCTTTCTTT

D: -
size: -
V: TRBV5-8
J: TRBJ1-2
CDR3: CASSLFSGTGLANYGYTF
DNA: TGTGCCAGCAGCTTGTTTTCCGGGACGGGCTTGGCCAACTATGGCTACACCTTC

D: -
size: -
V: TRBV27
J: TRBJ1-6
CDR3: CASSFRSYGYNSPLHF
DNA: TGTGCCAGCAGTTTCCGCAGCTACGGTTATAATTCACCCCTCCACTTT

D: TRBD1
size: -
V: TRBV27
J: TRBJ2-7
CDR3: CASSGDRGRPYEQYF
DNA: TGTGCCAGCAGCGGCGACAGGGGGAGGCCCTACGAGCAGTACTTC

D: -
size: -
V: TRBV27
J: TRBJ2-7
CDR3: CASSETVRSYEQYF
DNA: TGTGCCAGCTCAGAAACAGTGCGCTCCTACGAGCAGTACTTC

D: -
size: -
V: TRBV27
J: TRBJ2-7
CDR3: CASSDRLSHEQYF
DNA: TGTGCCAGCAGCGACAGGTTGAGCCACGAGCAGTACTTC

D: -
size: once
V: TRBV18
J: TRBJ2-2
CDR3: CASSEYLADGNTGELFF
DNA: TGTGCCAGCTCGGAGTATTTGGCGGACGGGAACACCGGGGAGCTGTTTTTT

D: TRBD1
size: once
V: TRBV6-5
J: TRBJ1-1
CDR3: CASSYHRTGTEAFF
DNA: TGTGCCAGCAGTTACCACAGGACAGGCACTGAAGCTTTCTTT

D: -
size: -
V: TRBV11-2
J: TRBJ1-4
CDR3: CASSLVGEANEKLFF
DNA: TGTGCCAGCAGCTTAGTGGGTGAGGCTAATGAAAAACTGTTTTTT

D: TRBD1
size: -
V: TRBV7-2
J: TRBJ2-1
CDR3: CASSLAGTGGKDEQFF
DNA: TGTGCCAGCAGCCTTGCGGGGACAGGGGGCAAAGATGAGCAGTTCTTC

D: -
size: -
V: TRBV18
J: TRBJ2-7
CDR3: CASSPRVSPSYEQYF
DNA: TGTGCCAGCTCACCAAGGGTCTCCCCTTCCTACGAGCAGTACTTC

D: -
size: -
V: TRBV29-1
J: TRBJ2-1
CDR3: CSVPSEGNEQFF
DNA: TGCAGCGTTCCCAGCGAGGGCAATGAGCAGTTCTTC

D: TRBD2
size: -
V: TRBV7-8
J: TRBJ2-1
CDR3: CASSLYAAGGWHEQFF
DNA: TGTGCCAGCAGCTTATATGCGGCGGGAGGGTGGCATGAGCAGTTCTTC

D: -
size: -
V: TRBV4-3
J: TRBJ2-7
CDR3: CASSQDPQGEGTYEQYF
DNA: TGCGCCAGCAGCCAGGATCCCCAGGGTGAAGGGACCTACGAGCAGTACTTC

D: -
size: once
V: TRBV10-3
J: TRBJ2-3
CDR3: CAISERGHFTDTQYF
DNA: TGTGCCATCAGTGAGCGGGGCCATTTCACAGATACGCAGTATTTT

D: TRBD1
size: -
V: TRBV28
J: TRBJ1-5
CDR3: CASRIDRDKQPQHF
DNA: TGTGCCAGCAGGATCGACAGGGATAAACAGCCCCAGCATTTT

D: -
size: -
V: TRBV4-2
J: TRBJ2-2
CDR3: CASSQETVAGGGELFF
DNA: TGTGCCAGCAGCCAAGAAACCGTAGCCGGAGGGGGGGAGCTGTTTTTT

D: TRBD2
size: -
V: TRBV14
J: TRBJ2-5
CDR3: CASSSRTSGSQETQYF
DNA: TGTGCCAGCAGCTCCCGGACTAGCGGGAGCCAAGAGACCCAGTACTTC

D: TRBD1
size: -
V: TRBV29-1
J: TRBJ2-7
CDR3: CSVDTGVSPYEQYF
DNA: TGCAGCGTGGATACAGGGGTATCCCCCTACGAGCAGTACTTC

D: -
size: -
V: TRBV4-1
J: TRBJ2-7
CDR3: CASSQESSTYYYEQYF
DNA: TGCGCCAGCAGCCAAGAGAGTTCGACCTACTACTACGAGCAGTACTTC

D: -
size: -
V: TRBV27
J: TRBJ2-1
CDR3: CASSLSHWGEQFF
DNA: TGTGCCAGCAGCCTATCTCACTGGGGTGAGCAGTTCTTC

D: -
size: -
V: TRBV2
J: TRBJ2-4
CDR3: CASRAGDLKAKNIQYF
DNA: TGTGCCAGCAGGGCCGGGGATCTAAAAGCCAAAAACATTCAGTACTTC

D: TRBD2
size: -
V: TRBV10-3
J: TRBJ2-3
CDR3: CAIRRLAGRYSTDTQYF
DNA: TGTGCCATCCGGAGGCTAGCGGGACGATATAGCACAGATACGCAGTATTTT

D: -
size: -
V: TRBV25-1
J: TRBJ2-5
CDR3: CASSELGGGFSLEETQYF
DNA: TGTGCCAGCAGTGAATTGGGAGGGGGGTTTAGTTTGGAAGAGACCCAGTACTTC

D: TRBD2
size: -
V: TRBV7-9
J: TRBJ2-1
CDR3: CASSYPGTSGSGSYNEQFF
DNA: TGTGCCAGCAGCTACCCCGGGACTAGCGGGAGTGGCTCCTACAATGAGCAGTTCTTC

D: -
size: few
V: TRBV7-9
J: TRBJ2-7
CDR3: CASSLKPSSYEQYF
DNA: TGTGCCAGCAGCTTAAAGCCTAGCTCCTACGAGCAGTACTTC

D: TRBD2
size: -
V: TRBV11-2
J: TRBJ2-7
CDR3: CASSFRLAGDREQYF
DNA: TGTGCCAGCAGCTTTCGACTAGCGGGAGACCGCGAGCAGTACTTC

D: -
size: once
V: TRBV6-1
J: TRBJ1-5
CDR3: CASSGLQIYQPQHF
DNA: TGTGCCAGCAGTGGCCTACAGATCTATCAGCCCCAGCATTTT

D: -
size: -
V: TRBV7-2
J: TRBJ2-7
CDR3: CASSLDEYEQYF
DNA: TGTGCCAGCAGCTTAGACGAGTACGAGCAGTACTTC

D: -
size: -
V: TRBV10-3
J: TRBJ1-1
CDR3: CAISDAEQLTEAFF
DNA: TGTGCCATCAGTGACGCGGAGCAGTTAACTGAAGCTTTCTTT

D: -
size: -
V: TRBV5-4
J: TRBJ1-3
CDR3: CASSLAGGYTIYF
DNA: TGTGCCAGCAGCTTGGCCGGGGGATACACCATATATTTT

D: -
size: -
V: TRBV15
J: TRBJ1-5
CDR3: CATSRDSGNQPQHF
DNA: TGTGCCACCAGCAGGGACTCCGGCAATCAGCCCCAGCATTTT

D: -
size: -
V: TRBV27
J: TRBJ2-7
CDR3: CASSSGVSYEQYF
DNA: TGTGCCAGTTCCTCGGGAGTCAGCTACGAGCAGTACTTC

D: -
size: -
V: TRBV5-1
J: TRBJ2-5
CDR3: CASSGGDSRRETQYF
DNA: TGCGCCAGCAGTGGCGGGGACAGTAGGCGAGAGACCCAGTACTTC

D: -
size: -
V: TRBV15
J: TRBJ2-7
CDR3: CATSRDGATYEQYF
DNA: TGTGCCACCAGCAGAGATGGCGCCACCTACGAGCAGTACTTC

D: TRBD2
size: -
V: TRBV28
J: TRBJ2-5
CDR3: CASRQQTSGRRETQYF
DNA: TGTGCCAGCAGACAACAGACTAGCGGGAGGAGGGAGACCCAGTACTTC

D: -
size: -
V: TRBV2
J: TRBJ1-6
CDR3: CASSEAGAGSSSPLHF
DNA: TGTGCCAGCAGTGAAGCGGGGGCAGGGAGTTCCTCACCCCTCCACTTT

D: -
size: -
V: TRBV7-8
J: TRBJ2-4
CDR3: CASSLAGALAKNIQYF
DNA: TGTGCCAGCAGCTTAGCAGGGGCCTTAGCCAAAAACATTCAGTACTTC